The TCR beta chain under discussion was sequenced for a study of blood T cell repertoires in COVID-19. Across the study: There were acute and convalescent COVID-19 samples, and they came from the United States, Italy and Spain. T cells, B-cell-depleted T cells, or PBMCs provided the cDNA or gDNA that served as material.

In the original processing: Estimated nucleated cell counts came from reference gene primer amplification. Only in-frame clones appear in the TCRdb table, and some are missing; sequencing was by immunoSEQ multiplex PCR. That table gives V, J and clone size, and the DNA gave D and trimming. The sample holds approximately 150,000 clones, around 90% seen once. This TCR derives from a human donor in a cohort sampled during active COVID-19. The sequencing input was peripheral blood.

In DNA, the CDR3 is TGTGCCATCTCGGAAGCCGGACTCTACAATGAGCAGTTCTTC. Translating it yields CAISEAGLYNEQFF. The V and J genes are TRBV6-5 and TRBJ2-1, with a weak D call TRBD2 (5 bases). There are 14 residues in the CDR3. Germline V gives CDR1 MNHEY, CDR2 SVGAGI. V was pared by 10 bases and J by 3 bases, with 16 bases between.